Sequencing of this T cell receptor beta chain was carried out in a study of T cell repertoires in cytomegalovirus infection. Study-wide background: Selection of CMV epitopes for the study included recently identified HLA-C-restricted and well-studied HLA-B-restricted ones. Public signatures in TCR beta pointed to CMV infection and matching HLA type. Overall study results and limits: Dominating the ex vivo response were TCR beta clonotypes that were CMV-specific and HLA-C-restricted.

V lost 7 bases, J lost 10 bases, and 16 bases lay in between. CDR3 length: 13 amino acids. Germline V gene data show CDR1 as KGHDR and CDR2 as SFDVKD. TCRdb re-derived calls from the reads in MiXCR, one entry per CDR3 protein. The sample yields about 71,000 distinct CDR3 sequences, more than 20% seen once. Concerning this clonotype itself: Its antigen is still unknown.

The sequence came from a human donor in good health (CMV status not recorded). Some clones in this sample may be carry-over from other donors' samples. V gene TRBV24-1 combines with J gene TRBJ2-1; a weak D match, TRBD2 (5 bases). Source: CD8+ T cells from cultured PBMCs, taken from culture after CMV antigen stimulation. This CDR3 is CATRGPLPGEQFF. The CDR3 DNA reads as TGTGCCACCAGAGGACCGCTCCCGGGGGAGCAGTTCTTC.